The clone carrying this T cell receptor (beta chain) showed up just a few times. The entry originates in a study of cytomegalovirus exposure and HLA in healthy donors. V was pared by 10 bases and J by 4 bases, with 17 bases between. The CDR3 is made up of 13 amino acids. CDR1 and CDR2 (germline): MDHEN, SYDVKM. The primer mix had 60 Vbeta and 13 Jbeta primers. Per the original data handling: Around 11 million of 70 million to 80 million unique TCR beta chains were shared, per a later count. Profiled with immunoSEQ multiplex PCR; TCRdb holds only in-frame clones, not every one. The V and J calls and the clone size are those of that table, but D and trimming were determined from the DNA. The profile shows 150,000 to 200,000 clones, about four fifths of them singletons.

The chain employs TRBV28 and TRBJ2-7; possible D gene TRBD1, 7 bases. Sequencing input: PBMCs. This clonotype originated in a man younger than 35 in good health and CMV-seronegative. CDR3 residues: CATGQEAGYEQYF. CDR3 nucleotides: TGTGCCACCGGACAGGAGGCGGGGTACGAGCAGTACTTC.